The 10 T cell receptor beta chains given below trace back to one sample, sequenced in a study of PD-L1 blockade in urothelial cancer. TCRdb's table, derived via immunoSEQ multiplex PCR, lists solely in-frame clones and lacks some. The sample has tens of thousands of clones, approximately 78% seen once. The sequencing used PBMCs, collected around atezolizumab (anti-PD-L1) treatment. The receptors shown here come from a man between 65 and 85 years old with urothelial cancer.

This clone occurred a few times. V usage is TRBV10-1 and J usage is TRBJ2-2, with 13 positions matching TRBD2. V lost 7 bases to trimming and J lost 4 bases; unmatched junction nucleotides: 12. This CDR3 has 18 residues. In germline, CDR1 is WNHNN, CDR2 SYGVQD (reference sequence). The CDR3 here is CASTDERGLAGSTGELFF. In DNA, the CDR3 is TGCGCCAGCACCGACGAGAGGGGACTAGCGGGATCCACCGGGGAGCTGTTTTTT.

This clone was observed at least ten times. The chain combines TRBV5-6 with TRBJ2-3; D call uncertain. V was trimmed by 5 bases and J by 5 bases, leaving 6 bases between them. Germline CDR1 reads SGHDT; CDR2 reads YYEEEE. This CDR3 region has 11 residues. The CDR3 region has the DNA TGTGCCAGCAGGTCGGGAGATACGCAGTATTTT. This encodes CASRSGDTQYF. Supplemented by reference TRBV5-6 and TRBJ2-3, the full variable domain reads DAGVTQSPTHLIKTRGQQVTLRCSPKSGHDTVSWYQQALGQGPQFIFQYYEEEERQRGNFPDRFSGHQFPNYSSELNVNALLLGDSALYLCASRSGDTQYFGPGTRLTVL.

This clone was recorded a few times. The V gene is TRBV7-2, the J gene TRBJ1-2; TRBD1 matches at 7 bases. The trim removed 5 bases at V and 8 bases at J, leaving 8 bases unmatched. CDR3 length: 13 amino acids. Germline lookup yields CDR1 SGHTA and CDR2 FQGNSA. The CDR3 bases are TGTGCCAGCAGCGCCACAGGGGTGCGGGGCTACACCTTC. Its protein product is CASSATGVRGYTF.

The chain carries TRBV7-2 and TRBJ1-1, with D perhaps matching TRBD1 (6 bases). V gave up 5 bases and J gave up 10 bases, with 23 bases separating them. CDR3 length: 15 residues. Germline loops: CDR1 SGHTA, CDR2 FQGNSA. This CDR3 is CASSHDPTGSVGAFF. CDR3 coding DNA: TGTGCCAGCAGCCACGATCCCACAGGGAGTGTGGGAGCTTTCTTT.

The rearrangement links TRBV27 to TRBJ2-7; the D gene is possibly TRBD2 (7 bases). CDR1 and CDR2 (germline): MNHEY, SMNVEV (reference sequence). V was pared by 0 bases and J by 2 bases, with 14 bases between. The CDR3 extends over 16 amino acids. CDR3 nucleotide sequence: TGTGCCAGCAGTTTATCGATAGGGGGGGGGACCTACGAGCAGTACTTC. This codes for CASSLSIGGGTYEQYF.

Written as DNA, the CDR3 is TGTGCCAGCAGTTACTCGTTAAAACAGTTGAACACTGAAGCTTTCTTT. Translating it yields CASSYSLKQLNTEAFF. J is TRBJ1-1 and V is TRBV6-6; no clear D gene. The CDR3 contains 16 residues. Between the trimmed V and J ends, which lost 0 bases and 0 bases, there was a span of 11 bases. The germline CDR1 and CDR2 sequences are MNHNY and SVGAGI (reference sequence).

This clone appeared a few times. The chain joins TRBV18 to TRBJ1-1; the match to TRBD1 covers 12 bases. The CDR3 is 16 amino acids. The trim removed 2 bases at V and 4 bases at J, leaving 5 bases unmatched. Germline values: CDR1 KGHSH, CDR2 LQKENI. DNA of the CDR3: TGTGCCAGCTCACCAGCCGGGACAGGGGGCCCCACTGAAGCTTTCTTT. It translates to CASSPAGTGGPTEAFF. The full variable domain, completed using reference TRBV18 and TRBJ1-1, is NAGVMQNPRHLVRRRGQEARLRCSPMKGHSHVYWYRQLPEEGLKFMVYLQKENIIDESGMPKERFSAEFPKEGPSILRIQQVVRGDSAAYFCASSPAGTGGPTEAFFGQGTRLTVV.

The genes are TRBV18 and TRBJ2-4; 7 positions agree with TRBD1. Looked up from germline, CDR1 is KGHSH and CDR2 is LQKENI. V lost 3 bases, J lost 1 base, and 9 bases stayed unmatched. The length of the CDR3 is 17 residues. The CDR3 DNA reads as TGTGCCAGCTCACCCAGAGACAGGGTCGACGCCAAAAACATTCAGTACTTC. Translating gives CASSPRDRVDAKNIQYF.

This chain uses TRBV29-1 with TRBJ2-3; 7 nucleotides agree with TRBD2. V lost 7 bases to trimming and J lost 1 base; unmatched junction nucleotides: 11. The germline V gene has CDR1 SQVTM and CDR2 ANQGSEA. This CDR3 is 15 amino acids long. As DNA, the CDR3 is TGCAGCGCCTTTCTGGGGGAGGGACGCACAGATACGCAGTATTTT. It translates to CSAFLGEGRTDTQYF.

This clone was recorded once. The CDR3 coding sequence is TGCGCCAGCAGCTTCACAATACAGGGTGAAGCTTTCTTT. Its protein product is CASSFTIQGEAFF. V is TRBV5-1 and J is TRBJ1-1; maybe TRBD1 (6 bases). Germline CDR1 reads SGHRS; CDR2 reads YFSETQ. V was trimmed by 2 bases and J by 7 bases, leaving 12 bases between them. The CDR3 totals 13 residues.